This T cell receptor beta chain is drawn from a study of blood T cell repertoires in COVID-19. Study as a whole: Samples of COVID-19 (acute and convalescent) were obtained from the United States, Italy and Spain. The cDNA or gDNA used as material had been derived from T cells, B-cell-depleted T cells, or PBMCs.

This table comes from immunoSEQ multiplex PCR, and its TCRdb copy is limited to in-frame clones, with some not included. The repertoire holds about 170,000 clones, with about 74% as singletons. The V and J ends lost 6 bases and 8 bases respectively, with 16 bases between them. Per germline, CDR1 MNHEY and CDR2 SVGAGI. This CDR3 contains 13 residues. The chain employs TRBV6-5 and TRBJ1-2, with D perhaps matching TRBD1 (6 bases). The receptor comes from a woman of 80 years or more with acute or convalescent COVID-19. The sequencing input was peripheral blood. The CDR3 here is CASRHSGGQGYTF. In DNA, the CDR3 is TGTGCCAGCAGGCACAGCGGGGGCCAGGGCTACACCTTC.